This entry features one TCR beta chain sequence. The antigen is not known. Clones were sequenced by immunoSEQ multiplex PCR, and TCRdb holds only the in-frame ones, with some missing. Counted here are roughly 16,000 clones, around 83% occurring once; the ten biggest clones make up more than 20%. V was pared by 4 bases and J by 2 bases, with 9 bases between. The V gene's germline CDR1 is SNHLY and CDR2 FYNNEI. This CDR3 spans 14 amino acids. The data derive from a study of T cells in localized non-small cell lung cancer. Study-level results: Out of the top 100 tumor clones, a median roughly 52 were seen in adjacent lung.

Sample: peripheral blood, taken before any cancer treatment. This sequence was found in a female donor at least 60 years old with stage I squamous cell lung carcinoma. J is TRBJ2-4 and V is TRBV2; D gene uncertain. The CDR3 region is CASSVGLTKNIQYF. CDR3 coding DNA: TGTGCCAGCAGTGTAGGGCTAACCAAAAACATTCAGTACTTC.